This TCR beta chain was documented in a study of blood T cells in healthy people across ages. At the level of the study: About one barcoded beta molecule per two T cells was captured by template switching.

The V gene end was trimmed by 2 bases and the J gene end by 4 bases; junction bases not matched to a gene: 7. The CDR3 is 15 residues long. It was with a sample-barcoded 5' primer and a J-beta primer mix that a second PCR of roughly 7 to 12 cycles was run. In TCRdb, the 5' RACE reads were re-called with MiXCR into one record per CDR3 protein. The sample consists of some 1.6 million distinct CDR3 sequences, 30% to 35% of them appearing once. Remarks on this clonotype: The conserved phenylalanine or tryptophan is not found at the CDR3 terminus, so this likely reflects a read error.

The sequenced sample was blood. The TCR was taken from a woman aged 30 to 39 in good health. This chain connects TRBV12-3 or TRBV12-4 to TRBJ1-2; the match to TRBD1 covers 7 bases. The DNA for the CDR3 is TGTGCCAGCAGTTTAAGCGGACAGGTGATCTATGGCTACACCTGC. Translation gives CASSLSGQVIYGYTC.